The rows below give T cell receptor beta chains drawn from one sample of a study of T cells in localized non-small cell lung cancer. Assay: immunoSEQ multiplex PCR; the TCRdb copy retains only in-frame clones and omits some. The table includes about 30,000 clones, 85% to 90% detected once. The sample in question was peripheral blood, obtained before any cancer treatment. These receptors all stem from a female donor over 55 with stage I lung adenocarcinoma. CDR3s include the opening cysteine and the closing phenylalanine or tryptophan. The D gene is left open where the match is weak. Size values are once, few and many counts, or a class for expanded clones, and some rows have none.

len	v_gene	j_gene	abundance	d_gene	CDR3nt	CDR3aa
14	TRBV7-9	TRBJ2-1	NA	NA	TGTGCCAGCAGCTTAACGGATTCCGACAATGAGCAGTTCTTC	CASSLTDSDNEQFF
14	TRBV5-6	TRBJ2-1	NA	NA	TGTGCCAGCAGCTTGGGACAGACCTACAATGAGCAGTTCTTC	CASSLGQTYNEQFF
14	TRBV5-1	TRBJ1-1	NA	NA	TGCGCCAGCAGCTTGGGTGGGGCAGGCACTGAAGCTTTCTTT	CASSLGGAGTEAFF
11	TRBV11-2	TRBJ2-1	NA	NA	TGTGCCAGCAGCTTTAGGAGTTTGAAGTTCTTC	CASSFRSLKFF
15	TRBV5-4	TRBJ2-7	NA	NA	TGTGCCAGCAGCCCTGGTTCCAGCGGCCCCTACGAGCAGTACTTC	CASSPGSSGPYEQYF
16	TRBV5-1	TRBJ1-4	NA	TRBD1	TGCGCCAGCAGCTTGTTCTCGGGACAGCATAATGAAAAACTGTTTTTT	CASSLFSGQHNEKLFF
13	TRBV4-3	TRBJ2-5	NA	NA	TGCGCCAGCAGCCAAGATCCGCGAGAGGCCCAGTACTTC	CASSQDPREAQYF
16	TRBV7-2	TRBJ2-5	once	TRBD2	TGTGCCAGCAGCCAGAACCCGGGACTAGCGGGAGAGACCCAGTACTTC	CASSQNPGLAGETQYF
15	TRBV2	TRBJ2-1	NA	TRBD2	TGTGCCAGCAGTGAAACAGGAGCGGGAGGAGGTGAGCAGTTCTTC	CASSETGAGGGEQFF
15	TRBV19	TRBJ2-3	NA	NA	TGTGCCAGTAGTCTCTCGAAAGGCCTCACAGATACGCAGTATTTT	CASSLSKGLTDTQYF